This T cell receptor beta chain derives from a study of cytomegalovirus exposure and HLA in healthy donors. Primers included in the PCR were 60 Vbeta and 13 Jbeta primers. Profiled with immunoSEQ multiplex PCR; TCRdb holds only in-frame clones, not every one. Here the sample spans about 190,000 clones, around 82% being singletons. Concerning this clone: Its matching antigen is unknown.

General study findings and limits: Later on, analysis showed that most CMV-associated TCR beta chains appeared to be HLA-restricted. In a later analysis, compared with equally common non-associated chains, HLA-associated beta chains were more expanded. TCR beta sequences reportedly predicted most subjects' HLA-A and HLA-B alleles accurately.

Input material: PBMCs. The TCR comes from a woman younger than 45 in good health and CMV-seropositive.

The CDR3 coding sequence is TGTGCCAGCAGCTTAAATCGGAATGAGCAGTTCTTC. This sequence encodes CASSLNRNEQFF. The V gene is TRBV11-3, the J gene TRBJ2-1; D call uncertain. V lost 2 bases to trimming and J lost 7 bases, with 6 bases between them. CDR3 length: 12 residues. Per the germline V gene, CDR1 is SGHNT and CDR2 is YENEEA. Drawing the rest from reference TRBV11-3 and TRBJ2-1, the complete variable domain is EAGVVQSPRYKIIEKKQPVAFWCNPISGHNTLYWYLQNLGQGPELLIRYENEEAVDDSQLPKDRFSAERLKGVDSTLKIQPAELGDSAVYLCASSLNRNEQFFGPGTRLTVL.